This TCR beta chain was sequenced in a study of graft-versus-host responses after intestinal transplantation. Across the whole study: Recipients had multivisceral, liver-intestinal, or isolated intestinal transplants. Once they had received anti-thymocyte globulin induction, all recipients took tacrolimus and steroids for approximately 3 years. Study-level results: Researchers found GvH clones in recipient marrow, and some showed up first in ileum or blood. Peak GvH clone levels in circulation were associated with early post-transplant HvG declines.

Data came from immunoSEQ multiplex PCR; TCRdb stores just in-frame clones and leaves some out. The sample lists about 82,000 clones, around 91% occurring once. Trimming cost V 2 bases and J 7 bases; bases outside gene matches: 14. This CDR3 contains 16 residues. The germline gives CDR1 SGDLS, CDR2 YYNGEE. About this clone itself: Its antigen is not known.

The source is a human donor who received an intestinal transplant. The chain couples TRBV9 to TRBJ2-7; 8 positions agree with TRBD1. The sample consisted of unstimulated CD4+ T cells sorted from spleen or lymph node cells, taken before intestinal transplant. The CDR3 reads CASSVGQAKPSWEQYF. In nucleotides, the CDR3 is TGTGCCAGCAGCGTGGGACAGGCCAAACCCAGCTGGGAGCAGTACTTC.